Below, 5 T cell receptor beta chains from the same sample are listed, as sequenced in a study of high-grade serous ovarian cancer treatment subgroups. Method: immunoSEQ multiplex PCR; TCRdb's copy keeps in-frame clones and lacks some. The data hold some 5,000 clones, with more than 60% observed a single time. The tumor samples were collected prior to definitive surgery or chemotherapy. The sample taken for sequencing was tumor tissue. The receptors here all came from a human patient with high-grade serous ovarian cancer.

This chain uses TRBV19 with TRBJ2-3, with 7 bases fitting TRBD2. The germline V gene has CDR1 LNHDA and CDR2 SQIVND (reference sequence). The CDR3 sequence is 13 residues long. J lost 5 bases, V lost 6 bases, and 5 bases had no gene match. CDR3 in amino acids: CASSQGLVDTQYF. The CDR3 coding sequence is TGTGCCAGTAGCCAAGGACTAGTAGATACGCAGTATTTT.

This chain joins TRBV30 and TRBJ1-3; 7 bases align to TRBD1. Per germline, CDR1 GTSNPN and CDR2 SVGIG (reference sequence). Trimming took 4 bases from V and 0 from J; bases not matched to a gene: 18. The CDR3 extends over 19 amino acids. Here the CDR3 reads CAWKVRQGKNGCSGNTIYF. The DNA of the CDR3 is TGTGCCTGGAAGGTGAGACAGGGAAAAAATGGGTGCTCTGGAAACACCATATATTTT.

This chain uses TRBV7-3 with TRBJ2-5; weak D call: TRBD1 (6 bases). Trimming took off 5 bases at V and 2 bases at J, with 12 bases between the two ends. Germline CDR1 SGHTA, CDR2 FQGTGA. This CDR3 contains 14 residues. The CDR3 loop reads CASSRWGPQETQYF. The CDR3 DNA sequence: TGTGCCAGCAGCCGCTGGGGGCCACAAGAGACCCAGTACTTC.

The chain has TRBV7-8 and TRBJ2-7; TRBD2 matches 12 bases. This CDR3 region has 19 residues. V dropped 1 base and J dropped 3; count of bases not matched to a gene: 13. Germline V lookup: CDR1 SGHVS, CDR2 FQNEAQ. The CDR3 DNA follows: TGTGCCAGCAGCTTAGTTTCCTCGACTAGCGGGGGAGCGCGCTACGAGCAGTACTTC. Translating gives CASSLVSSTSGGARYEQYF.

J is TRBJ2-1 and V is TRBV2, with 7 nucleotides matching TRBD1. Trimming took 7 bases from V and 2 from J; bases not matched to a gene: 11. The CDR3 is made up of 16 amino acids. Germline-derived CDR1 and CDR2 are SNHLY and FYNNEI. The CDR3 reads CASTKTDRAPYNEQFF. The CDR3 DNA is TGTGCCAGCACAAAGACTGACAGGGCCCCCTACAATGAGCAGTTCTTC.